This T cell receptor (beta chain) is from a study of OX40 agonist ivuxolimab in advanced cancers. About the research overall: The patients received agonistic anti-OX40 (CD134) antibody ivuxolimab.

The method was immunoSEQ multiplex PCR; TCRdb's version includes in-frame clones alone and lacks a portion of them. The table records around 84,000 clones, 80% to 95% of them present only once. Worth noting for this clone: Its antigen is unknown. At one end, the junction sequence differs from germline, possibly due to a read error.

Germline V gives CDR1 SGHNT, CDR2 YYREEE (reference sequence). The CDR3 is 14 residues long. Study-level results: Clonal expansion by week 6 occurred in CD4+ and CD8+ blood T cells (at 0.1 to 3.0 mg/kg). Expanded clones tended on average to be more numerous among CD8+ T cells than CD4+. Certain nonresponders likewise exhibited a low normalized T-cell clonal expansion.

The material sequenced was CD4+ or CD8+ T cells sorted from blood, taken in a trial of the OX40 agonist ivuxolimab. The receptor was isolated from an adult with an advanced solid tumor such as melanoma, head and neck, liver or kidney cancer. The chain links TRBV5-4 to TRBJ2-2; D unresolved. The CDR3 sequence is CVSSLAENTGELFF. The CDR3 DNA reads TGTGTCAGCAGCTTGGCGGAGAACACCGGGGAGCTGTTTTTT.